The present entry profiles one TCR beta chain with its context. Its specificity is unknown. Just one base apart from a much larger clone, this may be a read error. The source of the sample is a study of identical twins. General study results and limits: There is a chance that invariant MAIT and iNKT cells partially muddied zero-insertion analyses. Not following the same donors, the study drew its conclusions from cross-sectional statistical analysis.

The CDR3 runs to 16 residues. The V segment lost 6 bases and the J segment 0 bases; nucleotides outside the gene matches: 4. CDR1 is ENHRY and CDR2 is SYGVKD in the germline V gene. TCRdb analysed the 5' RACE reads with MiXCR anew, one entry per CDR3 protein. Of around 1.7 million distinct CDR3 sequences in the sample, under 35% are singletons; the top ten hold about 0.3%. The receptor comes from a newborn girl in good health. The sequencing sample was made of cord blood. This chain uses TRBV10-3 with TRBJ2-1, with 11 bases matching TRBD2. The CDR3 sequence: CAIRWTSGPSYNEQFF. The CDR3 bases are TGTGCCATCAGATGGACTAGCGGGCCCTCCTACAATGAGCAGTTCTTC.